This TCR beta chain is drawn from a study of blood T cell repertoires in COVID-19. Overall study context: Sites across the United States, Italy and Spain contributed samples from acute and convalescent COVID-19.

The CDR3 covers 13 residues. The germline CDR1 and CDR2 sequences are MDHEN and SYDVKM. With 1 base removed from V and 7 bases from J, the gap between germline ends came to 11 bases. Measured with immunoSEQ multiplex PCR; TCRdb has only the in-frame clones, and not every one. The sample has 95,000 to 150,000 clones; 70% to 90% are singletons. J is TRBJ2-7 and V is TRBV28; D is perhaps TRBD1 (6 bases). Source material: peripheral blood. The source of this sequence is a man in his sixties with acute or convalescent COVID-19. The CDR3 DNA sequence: TGTGCCAGCAGTTTATTGGGGGCGAGGGAGCAGTACTTC. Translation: CASSLLGAREQYF.